The 18 T cell receptor beta chains given below trace back to one sample, sequenced in a study of blood T cell repertoires in COVID-19. Sequencing was performed with immunoSEQ multiplex PCR; in TCRdb, only in-frame clones are kept and a portion is missing. The sample has 400,000 to 500,000 clones, 86% seen once. The sequenced sample consisted of peripheral blood. The receptors were sampled from a woman in her twenties or thirties with active or convalescent COVID-19.

The rearrangement uses TRBV30 and TRBJ1-2; D is possibly TRBD1 (6 bases). V lost 3 bases to trimming and J lost 8 bases, with 16 bases between them. Germline CDR1 and CDR2: GTSNPN and SVGIG (reference sequence). The CDR3 runs to 13 residues. The CDR3, as DNA: TGTGCCTGGAGGACGGGGGGCGTTGGGGGCTACACCTTC. Amino acids: CAWRTGGVGGYTF.

CDR3 coding DNA: TGTGCCAGCAGTTTATCCCGGCCATCAGGATCCTCCTACGAGCAGTACTTC. It encodes CASSLSRPSGSSYEQYF. The chain has TRBV27 and TRBJ2-7; D remains ambiguous. The V end lost 0 bases, the J end lost 0 bases, and 15 bases lay between the germline ends. Germline-derived CDR1 and CDR2 are MNHEY and SMNVEV (reference sequence). The CDR3 has 17 residues.

V gene TRBV5-1 combines with J gene TRBJ1-2, with unresolved D. The CDR3 runs 15 residues. The V gene's germline CDR1 is SGHRS and CDR2 YFSETQ. With 4 bases removed from V and 4 bases from J, the gap between germline ends came to 17 bases. The DNA for the CDR3 is TGCGCCAGCAGCGATCAGATAGACAAGGCCTATGGCTACACCTTC. It encodes CASSDQIDKAYGYTF. Combining the CDR3 with reference TRBV5-1 and TRBJ1-2 gives the whole variable domain KAGVTQTPRYLIKTRGQQVTLSCSPISGHRSVSWYQQTPGQGLQFLFEYFSETQRNKGNFPGRFSGRQFSNSRSEMNVSTLELGDSALYLCASSDQIDKAYGYTFGSGTRLTVV.

The CDR3 loop is CASSLGQGTLNTEAFF. The CDR3 nucleotides are TGCGCCAGCAGCTTGGGACAGGGGACCTTGAACACTGAAGCTTTCTTT. This sequence joins TRBV5-1 and TRBJ1-1, with 8 nucleotides matching TRBD1. V gave up 0 bases and J gave up 0 bases; unmatched junction bases: 4. CDR1 is SGHRS, CDR2 YFSETQ, per germline. This CDR3 spans 16 amino acids.

This clone has just one count. The rearrangement uses TRBV9 and TRBJ2-1; 9 nucleotides agree with TRBD1. CDR3 length: 15 residues. V was clipped by 3 bases and J by 7 bases; unmatched bases: 8. From germline, CDR1 is SGDLS and CDR2 YYNGEE. The CDR3 protein is CASSAGQGGVNEQFF. The DNA of the CDR3 is TGTGCCAGCAGCGCGGGACAGGGAGGCGTAAATGAGCAGTTCTTC.

J is TRBJ1-1 and V is TRBV3-1 (or the pseudogene TRBV3-2); D not resolved. The V end lost 1 base, the J end lost 3 bases, and 9 bases lay between the germline ends. The V gene's germline CDR1 is LGHDT and CDR2 YNNKEL (reference sequence). This CDR3 region has 14 residues. The CDR3 DNA is TGTGCCAGCAGCCAAGTCAGTGGTTACACTGAAGCTTTCTTT. Amino acid sequence: CASSQVSGYTEAFF.

This clone appeared a single time. The chain employs TRBV2 and TRBJ1-2; no clear D. The CDR3 consists of 12 residues. From germline, CDR1 is SNHLY and CDR2 FYNNEI. Trimming removed 3 bases at V and 3 bases at J, with 5 bases between. The CDR3 is CASSDSDYGYTF. The DNA for the CDR3 is TGTGCCAGCAGTGACAGCGACTATGGCTACACCTTC.

This rearrangement joins TRBV30 to TRBJ2-7; TRBD2 matches at 14 bases. The CDR3 sequence is 15 residues long. The V gene's germline CDR1 is GTSNPN and CDR2 SVGIG (reference sequence). The V and J ends lost 0 bases and 6 bases, in that order; junction bases with no gene match: 4. CDR3 DNA: TGTGCCTGGAGTGTACTAGGACTAGCGGGAGGCGAGCAGTACTTC. Its protein product is CAWSVLGLAGGEQYF.

The rearrangement links TRBV11-2 to TRBJ2-1; weak D call: TRBD2 (6 bases). V lost 5 bases and J lost 8, with 25 bases in between. The CDR3 covers 17 residues. CDR1 and CDR2 from the germline V gene are SGHAT and FQNNGV. This chain's CDR3 is CASSPRAGMGVWDEQFF. Written as DNA, the CDR3 is TGTGCCAGCAGCCCCCGGGCGGGGATGGGGGTATGGGATGAGCAGTTCTTC.

CDR3 in amino acids: CASSPGLAGDGEQYF. The DNA of the CDR3 is TGCGCCAGCAGTCCTGGACTAGCGGGAGACGGAGAGCAGTACTTC. V gene TRBV10-2 combines with J gene TRBJ2-7, with TRBD2 matching over 13 bases. CDR3 length equals 15 residues. Germline CDR1 WSHSY, CDR2 SAAADI. Trimming removed 5 bases from V and 7 bases from J; junction bases left unmatched: 8.

V usage is TRBV10-3 and J usage is TRBJ2-1; 9 bases are shared with TRBD1. Germline CDR1 is ENHRY and CDR2 is SYGVKD. The V segment lost 3 bases and the J segment 7 bases; nucleotides outside the gene matches: 7. The CDR3 length is 15 residues. The CDR3 loop reads CAISDLGQGGNEQFF. CDR3 bases: TGTGCCATCAGTGACTTGGGACAGGGCGGTAATGAGCAGTTCTTC.

The rearrangement uses TRBV7-7 and TRBJ2-7; D gene unclear. The CDR3 is made up of 13 amino acids. Deletions cut 3 bases from V and 0 bases from J, with 6 bases between. Per the germline V gene, CDR1 is SSHAT and CDR2 is FNYEAQ (reference sequence). CDR3: CASSLASSYEQYF. In nucleotides, the CDR3 is TGTGCCAGCAGCTTGGCTAGCTCCTACGAGCAGTACTTC.

The chain uses TRBV2 and TRBJ1-2, with a weak D call TRBD1 (6 bases). Between the trimmed V and J ends, which lost 10 bases and 0 bases, there was a span of 24 bases. Per the germline V gene, CDR1 is SNHLY and CDR2 is FYNNEI. This CDR3 comprises 17 residues. Here the CDR3 reads CAIPSGTSPLANYGYTF. For the CDR3, the DNA is TGTGCCATTCCATCCGGGACATCGCCCCTAGCTAACTATGGCTACACCTTC.

The chain couples TRBV30 to TRBJ1-2, with a tentative D call TRBD1 (5 bases). The germline gives CDR1 GTSNPN, CDR2 SVGIG (reference sequence). The V end lost 3 bases, the J end lost 10 bases, and 12 bases lay between the germline ends. The CDR3 spans 11 residues. The CDR3 nucleotides read TGTGCCTGGAGAAGGGAGGGACCCTACACCTTC. It encodes CAWRREGPYTF. The whole variable domain, remainder taken from reference TRBV30 and TRBJ1-2, is SQTIHQWPATLVQPVGSPLSLECTVEGTSNPNLYWYRQAAGRGLQLLFYSVGIGQISSEVPQNLSASRPQDRQFILSSKKLLLSDSGFYLCAWRREGPYTFGSGTRLTVV.

The chain has TRBV27 and TRBJ2-1; TRBD2 matches 8 bases. The CDR3 runs to 17 residues. Germline V gene lookup returns CDR1 MNHEY and CDR2 SMNVEV (reference sequence). V shed 5 bases, J shed 2 bases, and the junction held 11 bases outside the gene matches. CDR3 coding DNA: TGTGCCAGCAGTCAGGTACTAGCGGCTACTACCTACAATGAGCAGTTCTTC. Translation gives CASSQVLAATTYNEQFF.

This CDR3 reads CASSQGQGGNSPLHF. DNA for the CDR3: TGTGCCAGCTCACAGGGACAGGGCGGTAATTCACCCCTCCACTTT. The chain carries TRBV18 and TRBJ1-6, with 9 bases that match TRBD1. The germline gives CDR1 KGHSH, CDR2 LQKENI. The length of the CDR3 is 15 residues. With 4 bases clipped from V and 6 bases from J, the junction kept 4 bases outside the gene matches.

Only one count was recorded for this clone. The CDR3 nucleotides read TGTGCCTGGAGACCGGGACTAGCGGCGTTTAGCTCCTACAATGAGCAGTTCTTC. This encodes CAWRPGLAAFSSYNEQFF. The chain links TRBV30 to TRBJ2-1, with 11 bases that match TRBD2. CDR3 size: 18 residues. The V gene end was trimmed by 3 bases and the J gene end by 0 bases; junction bases not matched to a gene: 10. Germline V gives CDR1 GTSNPN, CDR2 SVGIG (reference sequence).

The chain carries TRBV3-1 (or the pseudogene TRBV3-2) and TRBJ2-5, with 10 nucleotides matching TRBD2. Germline V CDR1 and CDR2: LGHDT, YNNKEL (reference sequence). Germline trimming cut 3 bases from V and 0 bases from J; bases unmatched to any gene: 4. The CDR3 runs 16 residues. CDR3 in amino acids: CASSHLGLADQETQYF. Here the CDR3 DNA reads TGTGCCAGCAGCCACCTCGGACTAGCGGACCAAGAGACCCAGTACTTC.